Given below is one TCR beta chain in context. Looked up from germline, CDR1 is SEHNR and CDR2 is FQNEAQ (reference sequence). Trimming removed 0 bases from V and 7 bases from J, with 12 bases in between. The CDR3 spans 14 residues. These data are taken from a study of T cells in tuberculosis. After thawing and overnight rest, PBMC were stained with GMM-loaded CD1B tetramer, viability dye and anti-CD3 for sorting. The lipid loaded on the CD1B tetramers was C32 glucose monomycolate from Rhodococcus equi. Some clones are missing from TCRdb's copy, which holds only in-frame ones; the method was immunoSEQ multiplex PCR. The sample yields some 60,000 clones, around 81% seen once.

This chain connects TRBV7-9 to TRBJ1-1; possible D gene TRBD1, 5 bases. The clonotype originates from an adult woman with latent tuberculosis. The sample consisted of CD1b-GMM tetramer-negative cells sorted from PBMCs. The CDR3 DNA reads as TGTGCCAGCAGCTTAGCGAGCAGGGTGAATGAAGCTTTCTTT. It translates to CASSLASRVNEAFF.